Below are 26 T cell receptor beta chains sequenced from a single sample in a study of PD-1 blockade in classical Hodgkin lymphoma. TCRdb keeps only in-frame clones here, not all; method: immunoSEQ multiplex PCR. The sample lists 30,000 to 35,000 clones; 90% were seen once. Each and every patient relapsed after autologous stem cell transplantation, and patients got differing brentuximab vedotin exposure. Thawed PBMCs yielded CD4+ T cells through magnetic negative selection. The source was CD4+ T cells from blood, collected at baseline. Receptors were obtained from a human donor with classical Hodgkin lymphoma.

V usage is TRBV30 and J usage is TRBJ1-1; D perhaps matches TRBD1 (5 bases). This CDR3 has 13 amino acids. From germline, CDR1 is GTSNPN and CDR2 SVGIG (reference sequence). Trimming shortened V by 2 bases and J by 3 bases, and 10 bases separated the two germline ends. DNA of the CDR3: TGTGCCTGGAGTTGGGGACGGGACACTGAAGCTTTCTTT. It translates to CAWSWGRDTEAFF.

CDR3 DNA: TGTGCCAGCTCACCACAGGCTTCCTACGAGCAGTACTTC. Its protein product is CASSPQASYEQYF. The chain couples TRBV18 to TRBJ2-7; D remains unclear. CDR1 is KGHSH, CDR2 LQKENI, per germline. The CDR3 runs to 13 residues. The ends were cut back, 1 base at V and 1 base at J, with 5 bases in the middle.

CDR3 nucleotide sequence: TGTGCCAGCACTAGCGGGGTTTACGAGCAGTACTTC. Translating it yields CASTSGVYEQYF. This chain links TRBV28 with TRBJ2-7; 9 bases are a match to TRBD2. CDR3 size: 12 residues. V was clipped by 7 bases and J by 4 bases; unmatched bases: 2. Germline values: CDR1 MDHEN, CDR2 SYDVKM.

The chain recombines TRBV6-1 with TRBJ1-1; 9 bases line up with TRBD1. Looked up from germline, CDR1 is MNHNS and CDR2 is SASEGT. CDR3 length: 14 residues. Trimming took 7 bases from V and 6 from J; bases not matched to a gene: 9. This CDR3 is CASIKDRGYSEAFF. The CDR3 nucleotides read TGTGCCAGCATTAAGGACAGGGGCTATTCTGAAGCTTTCTTT.

V is TRBV30 and J is TRBJ2-7; D might be TRBD1 (7 bases). Germline-derived CDR1 and CDR2 are GTSNPN and SVGIG (reference sequence). V lost 3 bases, J lost 0 bases, and 12 bases lay in between. The CDR3 totals 14 residues. The CDR3 DNA sequence: TGTGCCTGGAGGCGGGACAGTATCTCCTACGAGCAGTACTTC. Amino acids: CAWRRDSISYEQYF.

The chain joins TRBV5-1 to TRBJ2-6; D not certain. Germline V gives CDR1 SGHRS, CDR2 YFSETQ. The V and J ends lost 3 bases and 0 bases respectively, with 7 bases between them. The CDR3 covers 15 residues. The CDR3 loop reads CASSSQGSGANVLTF. CDR3 DNA sequence: TGCGCCAGCAGCTCACAAGGCTCTGGGGCCAACGTCCTGACTTTC.

V gene TRBV19 combines with J gene TRBJ1-4; 8 nucleotides align to TRBD1. Per the germline V gene, CDR1 is LNHDA and CDR2 is SQIVND (reference sequence). This CDR3 is 14 amino acids long. V trimming: 6 bases; J trimming: 8 bases; junction bases outside the gene matches: 8. The CDR3 coding sequence is TGTGCCAGTAGGACTGGGACAGGAAGGGAAAAACTGTTTTTT. It is translated as CASRTGTGREKLFF.

The chain combines TRBV14 with TRBJ2-5; 9 nucleotides match TRBD2. Trimming took 4 bases from V and 8 from J; bases not matched to a gene: 8. The CDR3 spans 14 residues. Looked up from germline, CDR1 is SGHDN and CDR2 is FVKESK. CDR3 bases: TGTGCCAGCAGCCCCCTGGCGGGAGGGGCCACCCAGTACTTC. Its protein product is CASSPLAGGATQYF.

The genes are TRBV11-2 and TRBJ2-1, with D perhaps matching TRBD2 (5 bases). This CDR3 spans 13 amino acids. The ends were cut back, 6 bases at V and 6 bases at J, with 12 bases in the middle. Per the germline V gene, CDR1 is SGHAT and CDR2 is FQNNGV. The CDR3 region has the DNA TGTGCCAGCAGTCAGCGGTCCCCCAATGAGCAGTTCTTC. It encodes CASSQRSPNEQFF.

The genes are TRBV12-5 and TRBJ1-1; maybe TRBD1 (5 bases). V was pared by 3 bases and J by 3 bases, with 8 bases between. This CDR3 is 13 amino acids long. Germline values: CDR1 LGHNT, CDR2 FRNRAP. CDR3 loop: CASGLEGHTEAFF. CDR3 in DNA: TGTGCTAGTGGTTTAGAGGGGCACACTGAAGCTTTCTTT.

The chain links TRBV6-5 to TRBJ1-1; 11 nucleotides agree with TRBD1. There are 16 residues in the CDR3. V dropped 3 bases and J dropped 6; count of bases not matched to a gene: 9. From germline, CDR1 is MNHEY and CDR2 SVGAGI. The CDR3 DNA is TGTGCCAGCAGTTATATACCGGGACAGGGGGTCGCTGAAGCTTTCTTT. Translated, it gives CASSYIPGQGVAEAFF.

The chain links TRBV7-3 to TRBJ2-6, with D maybe TRBD1 (5 bases). The V gene lost 1 base and the J gene lost 3 bases, with 13 bases spanning the gap. The CDR3 has 17 amino acids. Germline-derived CDR1 and CDR2 are SGHTA and FQGTGA. Here the CDR3 DNA reads TGTGCCAGCAGCTTAATCCTAGGGGCGGATGGGGCCAACGTCCTGACTTTC. Its protein product is CASSLILGADGANVLTF.

The rearrangement links TRBV7-8 to TRBJ1-1; D is perhaps TRBD1 (6 bases). CDR1 and CDR2 from the germline V gene are SGHVS and FQNEAQ. Trimming took off 5 bases at V and 5 bases at J, with 15 bases between the two ends. The CDR3 covers 14 residues. For the CDR3, the DNA is TGTGCCAGCAGCCAGGGGAATGAGCGGACTGAAGCTTTCTTT. Protein sequence: CASSQGNERTEAFF. The full variable domain, in which reference TRBV7-8 and TRBJ1-1 provide the parts outside the CDR3, is GAGVSQSPRYKVAKRGQDVALRCDPISGHVSLFWYQQALGQGPEFLTYFQNEAQLDKSGLPSDRFFAERPEGSVSTLKIQRTQQEDSAVYLCASSQGNERTEAFFGQGTRLTVV.

The chain carries TRBV6-5 and TRBJ2-1; D possibly corresponds to TRBD1 (5 bases). Between the trimmed V and J ends, which lost 6 bases and 5 bases, there was a span of 11 bases. The CDR3 has 13 residues. Looked up from germline, CDR1 is MNHEY and CDR2 is SVGAGI. CDR3 nucleotides: TGTGCCAGCAGACTCAGGGTCAACAATGAGCAGTTCTTC. Protein: CASRLRVNNEQFF.

The rearrangement links TRBV2 to TRBJ1-2, with 7 bases that match TRBD1. V lost 5 bases to trimming and J lost 4 bases; unmatched junction nucleotides: 7. Germline V gene sequence: CDR1 SNHLY, CDR2 FYNNEI. The CDR3 extends over 14 amino acids. The CDR3 coding sequence is TGTGCCAGCAGTTGGGACAGCGTGAGCTATGGCTACACCTTC. Its protein is CASSWDSVSYGYTF.

This clone was recorded once. The V call is TRBV4-1, the J call TRBJ1-2, with 7 positions matching TRBD1. The V segment lost 0 bases and the J segment 2 bases; nucleotides outside the gene matches: 6. CDR3 length: 16 residues. CDR1 is MGHRA and CDR2 is YSYEKL in the germline V gene. DNA of the CDR3: TGCGCCAGCAGCCAAGATCTGACAGGGTTGAACTATGGCTACACCTTC. This translates into CASSQDLTGLNYGYTF.

V and J are TRBV18 and TRBJ2-5; TRBD2 matches 11 bases. The end of the DNA is better explained by TRBJ2-7, so the J call may be wrong. Looked up from germline, CDR1 is KGHSH and CDR2 is LQKENI. The CDR3 spans 17 residues. As DNA, the CDR3 is TGTGCCAGCTCACCAAAAACCCTGACTAGCGGGATCTACGAGCAGTACTTC. This codes for CASSPKTLTSGIYEQYF.

V is TRBV28 and J is TRBJ1-1; the D is unclear. The CDR3 length is 11 residues. The V and J ends lost 5 bases and 11 bases respectively, with 12 bases between them. Germline V lookup: CDR1 MDHEN, CDR2 SYDVKM. The CDR3 nucleotides are TGTGCCAGCAGTACCCCGGTGAGGGCTTTCTTT. This encodes CASSTPVRAFF.

The rearrangement joins TRBV21-1 to TRBJ1-1. TRBV21-1 is an annotated pseudogene. This CDR3 region has 14 residues. As DNA, the CDR3 is TGTGCCAGCATGGGGTACAGAGAGAACACTGAAGCTTTCTTT. As protein: CASMGYRENTEAFF.

J is TRBJ2-7 and V is TRBV28, with D perhaps being TRBD1 or TRBD2 (5 bases each). Trimming pared 6 bases from V and 4 bases from J, leaving 7 bases between. CDR1 MDHEN and CDR2 SYDVKM come from the germline V gene. The CDR3 loop spans 11 amino acids. CDR3 region: CASRGTYEQYF. As DNA, the CDR3 is TGTGCCAGCAGGGGGACGTACGAGCAGTACTTC.

This rearrangement joins TRBV19 to TRBJ1-2; D not resolved. The CDR3 totals 14 residues. Germline loops: CDR1 LNHDA, CDR2 SQIVND (reference sequence). V lost 5 bases, J lost 3 bases, and 13 bases lay in between. The CDR3 protein is CASSPQLEYYGYTF. CDR3 DNA: TGTGCCAGTAGTCCCCAACTAGAATACTATGGCTACACCTTC.

The rearrangement uses TRBV6-5 and TRBJ1-2, with a weak D call TRBD1 (5 bases). CDR3 length: 16 amino acids. The germline CDR1 and CDR2 sequences are MNHEY and SVGAGI. The germline V and J ends were trimmed by 4 bases and 1 base, with 16 bases remaining between them. The CDR3, as DNA: TGTGCCAGCAGTTCCCCGGGACCACCCAATAACTATGGCTACACCTTC. It translates to CASSSPGPPNNYGYTF.

DNA of the CDR3: TGTGCCACTATGTACGGAAGAAATGAAAAACTGTTTTTT. As protein: CATMYGRNEKLFF. The chain employs TRBV2 and TRBJ1-4, with no clear D. The V and J ends lost 10 bases and 5 bases respectively, with 14 bases between them. The CDR3 runs 13 residues. The germline CDR1 and CDR2 sequences are SNHLY and FYNNEI.

This sequence joins TRBV6-5 and TRBJ1-2, with 9 bases fitting TRBD1. Germline CDR1 and CDR2: MNHEY and SVGAGI. V was pared by 7 bases and J by 6 bases, with 6 bases of the junction left unmatched. The CDR3 has 13 residues. The CDR3 sequence: CASNDWDRDGYTF. The CDR3 nucleotides are TGTGCCAGCAACGATTGGGACAGGGATGGCTACACCTTC.

The CDR3 is CASSKAKEQGGQPQHF. In nucleotides, the CDR3 is TGTGCCAGCAGCAAAGCAAAGGAGCAGGGCGGACAGCCCCAGCATTTT. The rearrangement links TRBV21-1 to TRBJ1-5; TRBD1 is taken as the D call from the table, unchecked against the DNA. TRBV21-1 is flagged as a pseudogene. The CDR3 length is 16 residues.

V is TRBV28 and J is TRBJ2-5; D may be TRBD2 (6 bases). Germline V gene sequence: CDR1 MDHEN, CDR2 SYDVKM. V was trimmed by 3 bases and J by 5 bases, leaving 19 bases between them. CDR3 length: 16 amino acids. This chain's CDR3 is CASSFPIKRAWETQYF. The CDR3 bases are TGTGCCAGCAGTTTTCCGATAAAGCGGGCGTGGGAGACCCAGTACTTC.